A single sample gave rise to the 9 T cell receptor beta chains below, sequenced in a study of cytomegalovirus exposure and HLA in healthy donors. In the PCR, 60 Vbeta and 13 Jbeta primers were used. The data were produced by immunoSEQ multiplex PCR, yet TCRdb's version contains in-frame clones alone and is incomplete. This table has 150,000 to 200,000 clones, roughly three quarters appearing once. Sequences were obtained from PBMCs. The receptors derive from a woman aged 50 to 60 in good health and CMV-seronegative.

The V call is TRBV19, the J call TRBJ1-5, with D perhaps TRBD1 (5 bases). Per the germline V gene, CDR1 is LNHDA and CDR2 is SQIVND (reference sequence). The CDR3 runs to 14 residues. Deletions cut 11 bases from V and 2 bases from J, with 16 bases between. The CDR3 nucleotides read TGTGCCTCTGGAGAGATCAGGGGCAATCAGCCCCAGCATTTT. It specifies CASGEIRGNQPQHF.

The chain carries TRBV19 and TRBJ2-7; 7 nucleotides line up with TRBD1. Germline V lookup: CDR1 LNHDA, CDR2 SQIVND (reference sequence). Trimming cost V 7 bases and J 4 bases; bases outside gene matches: 10. This CDR3 region has 14 residues. CDR3 in DNA: TGTGCCAGTAACTTCGGGACAGCCAATTACGAGCAGTACTTC. Amino acid sequence: CASNFGTANYEQYF. The full variable domain, in which reference TRBV19 and TRBJ2-7 provide the parts outside the CDR3, is DGGITQSPKYLFRKEGQNVTLSCEQNLNHDAMYWYRQDPGQGLRLIYYSQIVNDFQKGDIAEGYSVSREKKESFPLTVTSAQKNPTAFYLCASNFGTANYEQYFGPGTRLTVT.

This rearrangement joins TRBV7-9 to TRBJ2-2; TRBD1 might be the D (6 bases). V shed 4 bases and J shed 1 base, with 13 bases lying between them. The germline V gene encodes CDR1 SEHNR and CDR2 FQNEAQ (reference sequence). This CDR3 spans 16 amino acids. The CDR3 is CASSSVLTGNTGELFF. The DNA of the CDR3 is TGTGCCAGCAGCTCTGTACTGACAGGGAACACCGGGGAGCTGTTTTTT.

The rearrangement joins TRBV11-3 to TRBJ2-7, with TRBD1 identical over 9 bases. Germline CDR1 SGHNT, CDR2 YENEEA. This CDR3 spans 15 amino acids. The ends lost 1 base at V and 4 bases at J; junction bases unmatched: 5. CDR3 in DNA: TGTGCCAGCAGCTTAGCAACAGGGGGCCCGTACGAGCAGTACTTC. Residues: CASSLATGGPYEQYF.

This chain connects TRBV4-2 to TRBJ1-3; D not certain. Trimming removed 0 bases at V and 0 bases at J, with 12 bases between. The CDR3 has 17 residues. Germline V CDR1 and CDR2: LGHNA, YNFKEQ. CDR3 DNA sequence: TGTGCCAGCAGCCAAGAGGGGAGGAAGAGCTCTGGAAACACCATATATTTT. It codes for CASSQEGRKSSGNTIYF.

A word on this clone: Different DNA sequences within this sample yield the same CDR3. V and J are TRBV4-1 and TRBJ2-7; 7 bases are a match to TRBD2. This CDR3 is built from 13 residues. Germline V gene lookup returns CDR1 MGHRA and CDR2 YSYEKL. V lost 3 bases to trimming and J lost 5 bases; unmatched junction nucleotides: 4. The CDR3 nucleotides read TGCGCCAGCAGCCAGACTAGCTACGACGAGCAGTACTTC. The encoded protein is CASSQTSYDEQYF.

This clone was seen a handful of times. The chain employs TRBV6-5 and TRBJ1-5, with 8 positions matching TRBD1. Losses at the gene ends were 2 bases for V and 4 bases for J; bases not matched to a gene: 4. Germline assignment: CDR1 MNHEY and CDR2 SVGAGI. The CDR3 contains 15 residues. Here the CDR3 reads CASSYNRQGNQPQHF. DNA of the CDR3: TGTGCCAGCAGTTACAATAGACAGGGGAATCAGCCCCAGCATTTT.

A few counts support this clone. The chain uses TRBV5-4 and TRBJ1-3; no definite D call. This CDR3 contains 15 residues. Germline assignment: CDR1 SGHNT and CDR2 YYREEE (reference sequence). With 0 bases removed from V and 0 bases from J, the gap between germline ends came to 7 bases. CDR3 coding DNA: TGTGCCAGCAGCTTGGTTCCGGGCTCTGGAAACACCATATATTTT. As protein: CASSLVPGSGNTIYF.

This clone was counted once. CDR3 region: CAWSGGRETQYF. CDR3 nucleotide sequence: TGTGCCTGGAGTGGGGGGCGGGAGACCCAGTACTTC. The chain links TRBV30 to TRBJ2-5, with D possibly being TRBD1 (6 bases). CDR1 is GTSNPN, CDR2 SVGIG, per germline (reference sequence). There are 12 residues in the CDR3. V shed 1 base and J shed 5 bases, with 8 bases lying between them.